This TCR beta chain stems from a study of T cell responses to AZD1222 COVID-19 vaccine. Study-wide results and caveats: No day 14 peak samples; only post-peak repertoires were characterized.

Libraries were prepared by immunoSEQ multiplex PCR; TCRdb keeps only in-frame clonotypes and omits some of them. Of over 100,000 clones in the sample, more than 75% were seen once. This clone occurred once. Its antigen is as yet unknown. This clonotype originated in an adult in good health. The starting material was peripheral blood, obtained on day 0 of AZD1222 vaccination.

The DNA of the CDR3 is TGCGCCAGCAGCTTGTTGGCAGGGGTCAGCACCGGGGAGCTGTTTTTT. Residues: CASSLLAGVSTGELFF. The chain links TRBV5-1 to TRBJ2-2, with D possibly matching TRBD1 (6 bases). Germline CDR1 is SGHRS and CDR2 is YFSETQ. The CDR3 has 16 amino acids. V was trimmed by 1 base and J by 4 bases, leaving 14 bases between them.